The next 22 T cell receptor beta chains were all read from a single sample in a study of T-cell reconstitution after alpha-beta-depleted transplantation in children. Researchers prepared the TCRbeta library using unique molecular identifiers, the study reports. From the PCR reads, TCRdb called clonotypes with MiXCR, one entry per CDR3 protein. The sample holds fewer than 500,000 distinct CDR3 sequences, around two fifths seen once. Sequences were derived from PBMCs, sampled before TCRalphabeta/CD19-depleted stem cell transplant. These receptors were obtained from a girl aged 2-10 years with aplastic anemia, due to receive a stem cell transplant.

This chain's CDR3 is CSLMGVGVQETQYF. CDR3 sequence (DNA): TGCAGTCTAATGGGGGTAGGGGTCCAAGAGACCCAGTACTTC. The gene calls are TRBV20-1 and TRBJ2-5; D may correspond to TRBD1 or TRBD2 (5 bases each). Trimming pared 8 bases from V and 1 base from J, leaving 17 bases between. Germline V CDR1 and CDR2: DFQATT, SNEGSKA (reference sequence). This CDR3 comprises 14 residues.

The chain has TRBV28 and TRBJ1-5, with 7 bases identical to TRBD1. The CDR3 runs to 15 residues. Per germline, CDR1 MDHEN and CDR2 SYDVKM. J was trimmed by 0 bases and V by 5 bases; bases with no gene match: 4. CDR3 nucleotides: TGTGCCAGCAGTCTCGGGACAGTTAGCAATCAGCCCCAGCATTTT. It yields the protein CASSLGTVSNQPQHF.

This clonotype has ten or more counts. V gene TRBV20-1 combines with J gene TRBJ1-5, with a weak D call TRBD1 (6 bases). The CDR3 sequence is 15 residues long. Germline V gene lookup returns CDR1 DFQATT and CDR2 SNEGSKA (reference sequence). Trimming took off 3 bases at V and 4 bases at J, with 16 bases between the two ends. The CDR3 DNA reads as TGCAGTGCTAGTCCGCCTGGGGGCGTAAATCAGCCCCAGCATTTT. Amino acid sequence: CSASPPGGVNQPQHF.

CDR3 sequence reads: CAINTGTSGSPEQYF. The CDR3 coding sequence is TGTGCCATCAATACGGGGACTAGCGGGAGTCCGGAGCAGTACTTC. This sequence joins TRBV10-3 and TRBJ2-7; 14 bases line up with TRBD2. In germline, CDR1 is ENHRY, CDR2 SYGVKD. With 7 bases clipped from V and 7 bases from J, the junction kept 9 bases outside the gene matches. The CDR3 totals 15 residues.

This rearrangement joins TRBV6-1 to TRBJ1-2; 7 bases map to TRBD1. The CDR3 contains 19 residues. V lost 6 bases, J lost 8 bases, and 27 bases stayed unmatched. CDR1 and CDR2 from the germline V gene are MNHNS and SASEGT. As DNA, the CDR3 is TGTGCCAGCAGCTCGGGCGGGCTGAGAGGACCAGGGGGTCTATGGGGCTACACCTTC. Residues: CASSSGGLRGPGGLWGYTF.

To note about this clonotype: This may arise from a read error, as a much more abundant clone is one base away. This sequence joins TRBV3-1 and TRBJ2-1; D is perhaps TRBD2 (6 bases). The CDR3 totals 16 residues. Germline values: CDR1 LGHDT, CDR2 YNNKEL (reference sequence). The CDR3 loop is CASSSPTRFSYNELFF. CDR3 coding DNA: TGTGCCAGCAGCTCCCCGACTAGATTCTCCTACAATGAGCTGTTCTTC.

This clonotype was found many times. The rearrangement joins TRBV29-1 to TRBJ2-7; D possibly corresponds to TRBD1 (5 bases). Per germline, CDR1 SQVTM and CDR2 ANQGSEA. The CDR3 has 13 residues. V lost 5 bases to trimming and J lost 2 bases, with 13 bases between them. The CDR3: CSVWTSTPYEQYF. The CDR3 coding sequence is TGCAGCGTTTGGACAAGTACACCCTACGAGCAGTACTTC.

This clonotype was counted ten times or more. CDR3 bases: TGTGCCAGCAGCCCAACACTAGCGCAAAGCACAGATACGCAGTATTTT. This sequence encodes CASSPTLAQSTDTQYF. V usage is TRBV5-5 and J usage is TRBJ2-3; 7 positions match TRBD2. V was pared by 4 bases and J by 0 bases, with 8 bases of the junction left unmatched. CDR1 SGHKS and CDR2 YYEKEE come from the germline V gene (reference sequence). This CDR3 spans 16 amino acids. Full variable domain (remainder filled in from reference TRBV5-5 and TRBJ2-3): DAGVTQSPTHLIKTRGQQVTLRCSPISGHKSVSWYQQVLGQGPQFIFQYYEKEERGRGNFPDRFSARQFPNYSSELNVNALLLGDSALYLCASSPTLAQSTDTQYFGPGTRLTVL.

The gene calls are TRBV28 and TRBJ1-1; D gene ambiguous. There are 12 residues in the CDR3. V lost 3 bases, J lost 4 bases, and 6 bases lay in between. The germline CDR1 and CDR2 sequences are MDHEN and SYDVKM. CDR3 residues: CASSFQFTEAFF. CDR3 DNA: TGTGCCAGCAGTTTCCAATTCACTGAAGCTTTCTTT.

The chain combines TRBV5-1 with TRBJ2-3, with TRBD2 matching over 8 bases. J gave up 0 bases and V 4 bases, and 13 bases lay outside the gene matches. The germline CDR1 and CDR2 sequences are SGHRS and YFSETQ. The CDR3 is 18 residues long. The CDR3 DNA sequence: TGCGCCAGCAGCCTCGCGTCCGGGACTAGTTCTAGCACAGATACGCAGTATTTT. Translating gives CASSLASGTSSSTDTQYF. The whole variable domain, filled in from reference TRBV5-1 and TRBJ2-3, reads KAGVTQTPRYLIKTRGQQVTLSCSPISGHRSVSWYQQTPGQGLQFLFEYFSETQRNKGNFPGRFSGRQFSNSRSEMNVSTLELGDSALYLCASSLASGTSSSTDTQYFGPGTRLTVL.

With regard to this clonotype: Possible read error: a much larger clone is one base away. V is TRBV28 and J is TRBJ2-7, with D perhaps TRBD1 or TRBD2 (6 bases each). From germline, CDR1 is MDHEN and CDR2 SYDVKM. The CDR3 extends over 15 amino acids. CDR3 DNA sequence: TGTGCCGGCAGTCTAGGGGGGTCTTTCCCCTACGAGCAGTACTTC. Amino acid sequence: CAGSLGGSFPYEQYF. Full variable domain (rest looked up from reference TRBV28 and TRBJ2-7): DVKVTQSSRYLVKRTGEKVFLECVQDMDHENMFWYRQDPGLGLRLIYFSYDVKMKEKGDIPEGYSVSREKKERFSLILESASTNQTSMYLCAGSLGGSFPYEQYFGPGTRLTVT.

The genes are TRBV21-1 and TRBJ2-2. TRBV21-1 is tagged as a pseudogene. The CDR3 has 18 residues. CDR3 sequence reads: CASSARLRDRLNTGELFF. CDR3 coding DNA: TGTGCCAGCAGCGCTCGTCTGCGCGATCGTCTTAACACCGGGGAGCTGTTTTTT.

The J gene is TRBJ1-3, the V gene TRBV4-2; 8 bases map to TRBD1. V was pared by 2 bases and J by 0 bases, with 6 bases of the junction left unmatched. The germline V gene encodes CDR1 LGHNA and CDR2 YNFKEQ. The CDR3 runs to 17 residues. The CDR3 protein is CASSQFTGTGSGNTIYF. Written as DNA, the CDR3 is TGTGCCAGCAGCCAATTTACCGGGACAGGCTCTGGAAACACCATATATTTT.

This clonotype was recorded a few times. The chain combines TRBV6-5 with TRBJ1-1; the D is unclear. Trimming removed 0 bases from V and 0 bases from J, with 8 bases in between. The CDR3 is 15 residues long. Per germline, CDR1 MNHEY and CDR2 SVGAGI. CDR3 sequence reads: CASSYSTRLNTEAFF. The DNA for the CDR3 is TGTGCCAGCAGTTACTCAACAAGATTGAACACTGAAGCTTTCTTT.

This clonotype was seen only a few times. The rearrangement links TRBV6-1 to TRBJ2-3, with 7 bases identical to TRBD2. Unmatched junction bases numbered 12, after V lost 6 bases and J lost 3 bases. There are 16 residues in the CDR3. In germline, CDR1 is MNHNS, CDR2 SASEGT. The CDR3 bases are TGTGCCAGCAGCTCTCCATCGCGGGAGCGGACAGATACGCAGTATTTT. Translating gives CASSSPSRERTDTQYF.

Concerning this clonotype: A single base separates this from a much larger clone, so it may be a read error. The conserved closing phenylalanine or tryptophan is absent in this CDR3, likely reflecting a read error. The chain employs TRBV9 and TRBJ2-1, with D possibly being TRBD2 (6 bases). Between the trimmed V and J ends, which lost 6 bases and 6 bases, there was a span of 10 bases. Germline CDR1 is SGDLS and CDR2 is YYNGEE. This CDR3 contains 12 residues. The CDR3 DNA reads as TGTGCCAGCACGGCTAGCGCCAATGAGCAGTTCTCC. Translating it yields CASTASANEQFS.

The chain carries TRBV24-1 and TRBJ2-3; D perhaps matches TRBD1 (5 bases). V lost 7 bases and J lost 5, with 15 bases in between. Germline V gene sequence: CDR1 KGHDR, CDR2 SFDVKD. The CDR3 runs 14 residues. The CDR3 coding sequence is TGTGCCACCAGCAGGGAAAGGGCAGGAGATACGCAGTATTTT. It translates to CATSRERAGDTQYF.

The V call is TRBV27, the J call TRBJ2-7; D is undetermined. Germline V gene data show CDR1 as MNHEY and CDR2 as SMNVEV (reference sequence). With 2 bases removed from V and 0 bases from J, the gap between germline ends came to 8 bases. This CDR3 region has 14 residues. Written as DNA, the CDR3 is TGTGCCAGCAGTTTAAACTGGGCCTCCTACGAGCAGTACTTC. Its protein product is CASSLNWASYEQYF.

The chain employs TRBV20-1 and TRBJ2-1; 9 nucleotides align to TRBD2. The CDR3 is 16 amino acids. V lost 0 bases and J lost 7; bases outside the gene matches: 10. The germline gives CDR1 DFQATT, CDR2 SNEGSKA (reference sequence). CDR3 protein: CSARDPSGVLGNEQFF. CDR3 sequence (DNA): TGCAGTGCTAGAGACCCTAGCGGGGTCTTAGGGAATGAGCAGTTCTTC.

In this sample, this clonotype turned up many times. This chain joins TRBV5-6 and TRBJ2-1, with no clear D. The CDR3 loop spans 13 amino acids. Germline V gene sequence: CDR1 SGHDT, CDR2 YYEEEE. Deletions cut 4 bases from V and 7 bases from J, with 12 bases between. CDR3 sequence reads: CASSQVSRNEQFF. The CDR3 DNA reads TGTGCCAGCAGCCAGGTTTCCAGGAATGAGCAGTTCTTC.

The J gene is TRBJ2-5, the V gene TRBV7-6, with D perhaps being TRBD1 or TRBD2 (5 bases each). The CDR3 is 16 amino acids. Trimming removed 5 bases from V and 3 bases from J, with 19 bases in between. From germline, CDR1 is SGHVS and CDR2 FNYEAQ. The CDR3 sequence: CASSPNLRGVEETQYF. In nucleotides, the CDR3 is TGTGCCAGCAGCCCAAACCTGAGGGGTGTGGAAGAGACCCAGTACTTC.

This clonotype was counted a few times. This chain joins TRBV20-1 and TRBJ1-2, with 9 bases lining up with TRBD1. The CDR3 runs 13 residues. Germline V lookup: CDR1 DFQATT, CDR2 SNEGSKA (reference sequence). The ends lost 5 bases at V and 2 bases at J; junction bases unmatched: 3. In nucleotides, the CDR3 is TGCAGTGCTGGCGGACAGGGGAACTATGGCTACACCTTC. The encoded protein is CSAGGQGNYGYTF.